This TCR beta chain was captured in a study of cytomegalovirus exposure and HLA in healthy donors. The study ran its PCR with 60 Vbeta and 13 Jbeta primers. This table comes from immunoSEQ multiplex PCR, and its TCRdb copy is limited to in-frame clones, with some not included. The sample contains 150,000 to 200,000 clones, around 80% of which appear only once. Trimming removed 4 bases from V and 5 bases from J, with 11 bases in between. The CDR3 consists of 13 residues. CDR1 and CDR2 (germline): MDHEN, SYDVKM. Input material: PBMCs. This sequence was found in a male donor in good health and CMV-seropositive. V usage is TRBV28 and J usage is TRBJ2-5; D is ambiguous. The CDR3: CASSSGSEETQYF. The CDR3 DNA sequence: TGTGCCAGCAGTTCCGGGTCGGAGGAGACCCAGTACTTC.